Below are 29 T cell receptor beta chains sequenced from a single sample in a study of OX40 agonist ivuxolimab in advanced cancers. Sequencing was performed with immunoSEQ multiplex PCR; in TCRdb, only in-frame clones are kept and a portion is missing. The table shows under 140,000 clones, with over 85% occurring only once. Sequenced here: CD4+ or CD8+ T cells sorted from blood, sampled in a trial of the OX40 agonist ivuxolimab. The receptors were sampled from an adult with an advanced solid tumor such as melanoma, head and neck, liver or kidney cancer.

The chain is built from TRBV19 and TRBJ2-5; no reliable D call. Trimming removed 6 bases from V and 3 bases from J, with 8 bases in between. The germline CDR1 and CDR2 sequences are LNHDA and SQIVND (reference sequence). The CDR3 consists of 12 residues. This CDR3 reads CASRSREETQYF. CDR3 bases: TGTGCCAGTAGGTCTAGGGAAGAGACCCAGTACTTC.

The chain combines TRBV15 with TRBJ2-3; 8 bases align to TRBD2. J was trimmed by 2 bases and V by 7 bases; bases with no gene match: 5. Germline values: CDR1 LNHNV, CDR2 YYDKDF (reference sequence). This CDR3 is 14 amino acids long. The CDR3 DNA reads as TGTGCCACCACCAGCGGGGGAAACACAGATACGCAGTATTTT. Amino acid sequence: CATTSGGNTDTQYF.

This clone turned up a few times. The rearrangement uses TRBV16 and TRBJ2-1; 12 bases match TRBD2. The CDR3 covers 15 residues. CDR1 and CDR2 from the germline V gene are KGHSY and FQNENV. With 4 bases clipped from V and 10 bases from J, the junction kept 8 bases outside the gene matches. This chain's CDR3 is CASSRGLAGSYEQFF. The DNA of the CDR3 is TGTGCCAGCAGCCGTGGACTAGCGGGATCGTACGAGCAGTTCTTC.

The chain links TRBV5-1 to TRBJ2-1; TRBD2 aligns across 10 bases. The germline CDR1 and CDR2 sequences are SGHRS and YFSETQ. V lost 0 bases and J lost 7; bases outside the gene matches: 7. This CDR3 has 16 residues. CDR3 in amino acids: CASSLDLLAGVNEQFF. In DNA form, the CDR3 reads TGCGCCAGCAGCTTGGACCTCCTAGCGGGAGTAAATGAGCAGTTCTTC.

This sequence joins TRBV6-6 and TRBJ2-1; TRBD1 aligns across 7 bases. Germline V gene lookup returns CDR1 MNHNY and CDR2 SVGAGI (reference sequence). The CDR3 loop spans 14 amino acids. The V segment lost 5 bases and the J segment 4 bases; nucleotides outside the gene matches: 5. CDR3 bases: TGTGCCAGCAGTGCAGGGGGTGAATACAATGAGCAGTTCTTC. The encoded protein is CASSAGGEYNEQFF.

The V and J genes are TRBV25-1 and TRBJ2-3, with 7 positions matching TRBD2. With 2 bases clipped from V and 2 bases from J, the junction kept 7 bases outside the gene matches. CDR1 MGHDK and CDR2 SYGVNS come from the germline V gene. CDR3 length: 16 amino acids. The CDR3 DNA follows: TGTGCCAGCAGTGAAAACTTAGCGGGCCCCACAGATACGCAGTATTTT. Protein: CASSENLAGPTDTQYF.

The V call is TRBV28, the J call TRBJ2-7, with D possibly TRBD2 on 5 matching bases. This CDR3 is built from 14 residues. Trimming left V 3 bases short and J 1 base short, with 10 bases between. CDR1 is MDHEN and CDR2 is SYDVKM in the germline V gene. CDR3: CASSFLDLSYEQYF. The CDR3 nucleotides read TGTGCCAGCAGTTTTCTGGACTTGTCCTACGAGCAGTACTTC. Combining the CDR3 with reference TRBV28 and TRBJ2-7 gives the whole variable domain DVKVTQSSRYLVKRTGEKVFLECVQDMDHENMFWYRQDPGLGLRLIYFSYDVKMKEKGDIPEGYSVSREKKERFSLILESASTNQTSMYLCASSFLDLSYEQYFGPGTRLTVT.

This clone was detected a few times. V gene TRBV7-9 combines with J gene TRBJ1-5; D remains ambiguous. The V end was cut by 5 bases, the J end by 9 bases, with 11 bases between. Germline V lookup: CDR1 SEHNR, CDR2 FQNEAQ (reference sequence). The length of the CDR3 is 12 residues. CDR3 residues: CASSAGDRPQHF. The CDR3 DNA reads as TGTGCCAGCAGCGCCGGGGATCGGCCCCAGCATTTT.

The rearrangement joins TRBV7-2 to TRBJ1-3; 10 nucleotides agree with TRBD1. J gave up 0 bases and V 2 bases, and 7 bases lay outside the gene matches. Germline V gene data show CDR1 as SGHTA and CDR2 as FQGNSA. The CDR3 sequence is 18 residues long. CDR3 region: CASSLRWTGGPSGNTIYF. The CDR3, as DNA: TGTGCCAGCAGCTTAAGGTGGACAGGGGGGCCCTCTGGAAACACCATATATTTT.

The genes are TRBV27 and TRBJ1-2, with 8 bases identical to TRBD1. The germline V gene has CDR1 MNHEY and CDR2 SMNVEV (reference sequence). The CDR3 is made up of 16 amino acids. J gave up 8 bases and V 5 bases, and 16 bases lay outside the gene matches. The CDR3 DNA is TGTGCCAGCAGTACCACTCGGACAGGGCTCAACCGAGGCTACACCTTC. Translated: CASSTTRTGLNRGYTF.

The V call is TRBV28, the J call TRBJ2-7; the D gene could be TRBD1 or TRBD2 (6 bases each). Germline CDR1 and CDR2: MDHEN and SYDVKM. The CDR3 loop spans 13 amino acids. The V end lost 8 bases, the J end lost 1 base, and 12 bases lay between the germline ends. CDR3 nucleotide sequence: TGTGCCAGCGAGGGGGGCGCGTCCTACGAGCAGTACTTC. Translated: CASEGGASYEQYF.

The V gene is TRBV15, the J gene TRBJ2-5; D unresolved. From germline, CDR1 is LNHNV and CDR2 YYDKDF (reference sequence). CDR3 length: 13 amino acids. Between the trimmed V and J ends, which lost 1 base and 2 bases, there was a span of 5 bases. The CDR3 bases are TGTGCCACCAGCAGAGGGCTACAAGAGACCCAGTACTTC. The encoded protein is CATSRGLQETQYF. Together with reference TRBV15 and TRBJ2-5, the CDR3 gives the full variable domain: DAMVIQNPRYQVTQFGKPVTLSCSQTLNHNVMYWYQQKSSQAPKLLFHYYDKDFNNEADTPDNFQSRRPNTSFCFLDIRSPGLGDTAMYLCATSRGLQETQYFGPGTRLLVL.

In its sample, this clone was seen a few times. The rearrangement links TRBV5-4 to TRBJ2-1, with D tentatively TRBD1 (6 bases). The CDR3 consists of 11 residues. From germline, CDR1 is SGHNT and CDR2 YYREEE (reference sequence). Trimming pared 7 bases from V and 8 bases from J, leaving 10 bases between. This chain's CDR3 is CASGGLDEQFF. CDR3 DNA sequence: TGTGCCAGCGGGGGCCTGGATGAGCAGTTCTTC.

V is TRBV5-6 and J is TRBJ1-2; D may be TRBD1 (6 bases). The CDR3 extends over 14 amino acids. Germline V gene data show CDR1 as SGHDT and CDR2 as YYEEEE. With 0 bases removed from V and 7 bases from J, the gap between germline ends came to 13 bases. CDR3 sequence: CASSLDPGAGGYTF. CDR3 nucleotides: TGTGCCAGCAGCTTGGATCCAGGGGCAGGTGGCTACACCTTC.

The J gene is TRBJ2-7, the V gene TRBV5-4; D may match TRBD1 or TRBD2 (5 bases each). The length of the CDR3 is 15 residues. Trimming stripped 0 bases from V and 7 bases from J, with 17 bases between. Per germline, CDR1 SGHNT and CDR2 YYREEE (reference sequence). CDR3 coding DNA: TGTGCCAGCAGCTTGGATTGGCAGGGAGTTGGAGAGCAGTACTTC. Protein product: CASSLDWQGVGEQYF.

This clone was picked up one time. The chain joins TRBV7-9 to TRBJ1-2; D possibly corresponds to TRBD1 (5 bases). Germline loops: CDR1 SEHNR, CDR2 FQNEAQ (reference sequence). The CDR3 contains 16 residues. V lost 5 bases, J lost 0 bases, and 16 bases lay in between. This chain's CDR3 is CASSPGGGRTNYGYTF. The CDR3 DNA is TGTGCCAGCAGCCCGGGCGGGGGGAGGACTAACTATGGCTACACCTTC.

The chain employs TRBV5-4 and TRBJ2-3; D is undetermined. Germline CDR1 and CDR2: SGHNT and YYREEE (reference sequence). Trimming shortened V by 0 bases and J by 3 bases, and 11 bases separated the two germline ends. This CDR3 spans 15 amino acids. CDR3 sequence reads: CASSLAMGSTDTQYF. The DNA of the CDR3 is TGTGCCAGCAGCTTGGCCATGGGCAGTACAGATACGCAGTATTTT.

The CDR3, as DNA: TGCGCCAGCAGCTTGGGACGGGGCGGGGAGCTGTTTTTT. Its translation is CASSLGRGGELFF. V gene TRBV5-1 combines with J gene TRBJ2-2, with D perhaps matching TRBD2 (5 bases). This CDR3 spans 13 amino acids. Trimming left V 0 bases short and J 7 bases short, with 7 bases between. Germline values: CDR1 SGHRS, CDR2 YFSETQ.

The rearrangement uses TRBV7-9 and TRBJ2-7, with 11 bases identical to TRBD2. In germline, CDR1 is SEHNR, CDR2 FQNEAQ (reference sequence). This CDR3 has 17 amino acids. V lost 5 bases, J lost 4 bases, and 13 bases stayed unmatched. CDR3 protein: CASSLSLSGGAEYEQYF. The DNA for the CDR3 is TGTGCCAGCAGCCTTTCTCTTAGCGGGGGGGCCGAATACGAGCAGTACTTC.

The rearrangement uses TRBV11-2 and TRBJ1-1; D ambiguous. Between the trimmed V and J ends, which lost 3 bases and 5 bases, there was a span of 4 bases. Per the germline V gene, CDR1 is SGHAT and CDR2 is FQNNGV. This CDR3 has 11 amino acids. CDR3: CASSFKTEAFF. The CDR3 DNA follows: TGTGCCAGCAGCTTTAAGACTGAAGCTTTCTTT.

The chain uses TRBV6-4 and TRBJ2-2; D unclear. The germline V and J ends were trimmed by 0 bases and 1 base, with 3 bases remaining between them. Germline loops: CDR1 MRHNA, CDR2 SNTAGT. This CDR3 is built from 14 residues. In DNA form, the CDR3 reads TGTGCCAGCAGTGACTCTTGGAACACCGGGGAGCTGTTTTTT. Its translation: CASSDSWNTGELFF.

The chain recombines TRBV30 with TRBJ1-2; a weak D match, TRBD1 (6 bases). The germline CDR1 and CDR2 sequences are GTSNPN and SVGIG (reference sequence). V lost 5 bases to trimming and J lost 3 bases, with 10 bases between them. This CDR3 spans 12 amino acids. The CDR3 here is CAWGDTYYGYTF. The CDR3 coding sequence is TGTGCCTGGGGGGACACCTACTATGGCTACACCTTC.

This chain joins TRBV4-1 and TRBJ1-5; D ambiguous. The V and J ends lost 1 base and 3 bases respectively, with 10 bases between them. Germline-derived CDR1 and CDR2 are MGHRA and YSYEKL. The CDR3 covers 15 residues. In DNA, the CDR3 is TGCGCCAGCAGCCAAGGAGGGCTGCCCAATCAGCCCCAGCATTTT. It yields the protein CASSQGGLPNQPQHF.

The count of this clone is one. V and J are TRBV5-1 and TRBJ2-5; D remains ambiguous. CDR3 length equals 14 residues. V gave up 0 bases and J gave up 5 bases, with 11 bases separating them. The V gene's germline CDR1 is SGHRS and CDR2 YFSETQ. The CDR3: CASSLGSARETQYF. CDR3 nucleotides: TGCGCCAGCAGCTTGGGATCCGCGCGGGAGACCCAGTACTTC.

V gene TRBV19 combines with J gene TRBJ1-1; TRBD1 agrees at 11 bases. The CDR3 covers 14 residues. The ends lost 6 bases at V and 4 bases at J; junction bases unmatched: 4. Per the germline V gene, CDR1 is LNHDA and CDR2 is SQIVND (reference sequence). The CDR3 sequence is CASRTGTGGTEAFF. As DNA, the CDR3 is TGTGCCAGTAGGACCGGGACAGGGGGCACTGAAGCTTTCTTT.

The chain uses TRBV4-1 and TRBJ1-2; no clear D. V lost 1 base and J 0 bases, leaving 12 bases between the germline ends. Germline V gene data show CDR1 as MGHRA and CDR2 as YSYEKL. The CDR3 is made up of 16 amino acids. This chain's CDR3 is CASSQGTALTNYGYTF. CDR3 coding DNA: TGCGCCAGCAGCCAAGGAACAGCACTGACTAACTATGGCTACACCTTC.

The chain couples TRBV7-2 to TRBJ2-2; 9 bases match TRBD2. The CDR3 is 16 residues long. CDR1 SGHTA and CDR2 FQGNSA come from the germline V gene. V dropped 5 bases and J dropped 2; count of bases not matched to a gene: 6. CDR3 in DNA: TGTGCCAGCAGCCCCGTTAGCGGGAGAAACACCGGGGAGCTGTTTTTT. It encodes CASSPVSGRNTGELFF.

This chain joins TRBV5-1 and TRBJ1-2; 7 bases match TRBD1. The CDR3 runs to 16 residues. Germline V gene lookup returns CDR1 SGHRS and CDR2 YFSETQ. The V gene end was trimmed by 3 bases and the J gene end by 3 bases; junction bases not matched to a gene: 11. The CDR3, as DNA: TGCGCCAGCAGCTGGGAAGGAGTCGGGACAGACTATGGCTACACCTTC. Translating gives CASSWEGVGTDYGYTF.

This chain connects TRBV10-3 to TRBJ2-7, with no clear D. The V end was cut by 10 bases, the J end by 5 bases, with 12 bases between. The CDR3 is made up of 11 amino acids. The germline V gene encodes CDR1 ENHRY and CDR2 SYGVKD. The CDR3 loop is CASRLGNEQYF. In DNA, the CDR3 is TGTGCCAGTAGGCTAGGGAACGAGCAGTACTTC.